This T cell receptor beta chain was retrieved from a study of blood T cell repertoires in COVID-19. Study summary: Researchers got acute and convalescent COVID-19 samples from the United States, Italy and Spain. The analysed material was cDNA or gDNA that came from T cells, B-cell-depleted T cells, or PBMCs.

Per the germline V gene, CDR1 is MNHEY and CDR2 is SVGEGT. Trimming removed 2 bases at V and 7 bases at J, with 18 bases between. The CDR3 runs 16 residues. This clone was seen a few times. In the study's own analysis: Reference gene primer amplification yielded estimated nucleated cell counts. Using immunoSEQ multiplex PCR, the repertoire was profiled, and TCRdb retains in-frame clones only, with some absent. V and J calls and clone size come straight from that table; D and trimming were deduced from the DNA. This table has roughly 200,000 clones, just under 80% appearing once. Material: peripheral blood. This TCR came from a woman of 80 years or more with active or convalescent COVID-19. J is TRBJ2-1 and V is TRBV6-2 or TRBV6-3; D is perhaps TRBD1 (6 bases). The CDR3 nucleotides are TGTGCCAGCAGTTACCCCAGCCGGGACATCAATAATGAGCAGTTCTTC. Amino acid sequence: CASSYPSRDINNEQFF.